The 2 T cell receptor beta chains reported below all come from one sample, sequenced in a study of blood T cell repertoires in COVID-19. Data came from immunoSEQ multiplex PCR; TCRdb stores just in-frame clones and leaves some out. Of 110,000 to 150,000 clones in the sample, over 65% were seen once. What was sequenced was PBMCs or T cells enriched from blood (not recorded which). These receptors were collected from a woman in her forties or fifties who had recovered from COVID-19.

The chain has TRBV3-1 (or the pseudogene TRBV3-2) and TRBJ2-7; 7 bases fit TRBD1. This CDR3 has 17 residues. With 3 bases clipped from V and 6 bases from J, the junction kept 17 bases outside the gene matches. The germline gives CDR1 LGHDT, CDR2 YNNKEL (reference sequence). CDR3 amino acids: CASSHSFGQAVGLEQYF. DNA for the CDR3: TGTGCCAGCAGCCACAGTTTTGGACAGGCGGTAGGCCTCGAGCAGTACTTC.

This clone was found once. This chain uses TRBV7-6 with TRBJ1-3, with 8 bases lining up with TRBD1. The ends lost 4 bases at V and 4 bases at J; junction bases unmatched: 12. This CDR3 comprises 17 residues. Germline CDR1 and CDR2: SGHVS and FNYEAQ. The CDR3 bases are TGTGCCAGCAGCTCACGGATGACAGGGGCGGGGGGAAACACCATATATTTT. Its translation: CASSSRMTGAGGNTIYF.